This TCR beta chain is drawn from a study of cytomegalovirus exposure and HLA in healthy donors (dated by TCRdb to the late 2010s). In terms of the full investigation: An earlier analysis of approximately 640 of the donors reported 250 to 300 Gb of sequence data and around 110 million unique TCR beta sequences from 150 million to 200 million T cells. Approximately 310 gigabases of sequencing data and roughly 81 million unique TCR sequences made up an early release that covered roughly 670 HLA-typed donors. Among the roughly 400 genotyped donors, around 81% belonged to the genetic ancestry cluster associated with self-reported Caucasian donors. The aim of the study was to test whether cataloging public T cell receptors could identify signatures of past pathogen exposure. The study profiled the T cell repertoires of hundreds of subjects by immunosequencing and related them to cytomegalovirus serostatus. Besides the first cohort of approximately 710 subjects, a separate validation cohort made up of 120 different subjects was used. The study combined high-throughput TCR immunosequencing, statistical association of individual TCRs with disease status, and machine learning to predict cytomegalovirus infection status. A later analysis re-analyzed previously published TCR beta repertoires from 500 to 700 donors and added high-resolution HLA genotyping to study TCR occurrence patterns. The later analysis used no new phenotypic data to find candidate immune exposures, relying instead on TCR beta sequences and their occurrence across donors. An earlier analysis of several hundred of the donors used high-throughput TCR beta sequencing to judge whether each TCR beta V gene segment behaved as functional or pseudogenic. Donor age, sex, ethnicity and CMV serostatus were compiled alongside the repertoire data. In a later genetic analysis, genome-wide SNP genotypes for about three fifths of the 666 donors were used, and that subset was treated as a discovery cohort. Every discovery cohort repertoire had been produced on one sequencing platform. Both class I and class II loci were covered by HLA typing, at four-digit resolution. Typing coverage varied by locus: about 629-630 donors for A, B, C, DRB1 and DQB1; under 550 for DQA1; over 600 for DPA1; under 490 for DPB1. Four or five DR-DQ haplotypes were handled as single units for association and clustering because linkage in the cohort was strong. On average, 235,054 unique TCR beta nucleotide sequences were sequenced per donor among 350 to 400 genotyped donors of the cohort, with roughly 19% of those sequences being non-productive.

The cohort comprised some 700 healthy bone marrow donors. Cohort members were all nominally healthy when sampled, although unrecorded immune exposures were likely present. The donor was CMV seronegative and belonged to the group of over 300 seronegative cohort members. Every donor gave a peripheral blood sample, and the peripheral blood mononuclear cells from that sample were used for TCR beta sequencing. The Qiagen DNeasy Blood Extraction Kit was used to extract genomic DNA from the blood cell samples. Receptors were amplified or captured by the immunoSEQ multiplex PCR assay. The multiplex PCR relied on a mix of 60 forward primers for TCR Vbeta segments and 13 reverse primers for TCR Jbeta segments. The CDR3 region of rearranged TCR beta genes was amplified from genomic DNA by a multiplex PCR assay. The Illumina HiSeq System was used to sequence the amplified TCR beta libraries as 87-base-pair reads. The published analysis was carried out like this. A later analysis tallied 75 million to 85 million unique TCR beta chains across the roughly 610 repertoires, and 10 million to 11 million of those chains were shared by two or more donors. To remove PCR and sequencing errors, raw reads were error-corrected and collapsed into unique sequences using a nearest-neighbor algorithm that merged closely related sequences. CDR3 sequences were aligned to IMGT reference sequences to assign V, D and J gene segments. For a sequence to be retained, a match of at least six nucleotides was required to both a V gene segment and a J gene segment. A rearrangement was called productive if the CDR3 had no stop codons and remained in frame with V and J, and every other rearrangement was called non-productive. Following IMGT convention, CDR3 was defined as the stretch from the second conserved V-encoded cysteine up to the conserved J-encoded phenylalanine. In an earlier analysis of roughly 580 of the donors, sequences lacking an unambiguous match to a single V gene segment were excluded. In an earlier analysis of 450 to 700 of the donors, V segments were called functional above 56.7% productive rearrangements and were called segregating when the between-donor standard deviation exceeded 5%. A statistical classification framework was built to diagnose cytomegalovirus status from the catalog of TCR beta chain sequences. In a later analysis, TCR nucleotide sequences were compared against IMGT/GENE-DB human TR gene sequences so that V and J genes could be assigned. A later analysis assigned CDR3 sequences and most-parsimonious VDJ recombination scenarios with the TCRdist pipeline. In a later analysis, each TCR beta chain was defined by its CDR3 amino acid sequence together with its V-gene family, and reads without a unique V-gene family were excluded. In a later analysis, nearly 600 highly shared, low-generation-probability nucleotide sequences were removed to address suspected cross-contamination and a sequencing artifact. A later analysis calculated a clonal expansion index for each public chain from normalized within-repertoire ranks of inferred template counts. Generation probabilities in a later analysis came from a VDJ recombination model fitted to out-of-frame rearrangements, and those results were checked against IGoR. A later analysis scored TCR-TCR, TCR-HLA and TCR-CMV co-occurrence with hypergeometric tests, applying a repertoire-size bias correction to TCR pairs. A later analysis estimated false discovery rates by permuting HLA or CMV assignments 20 times. A later analysis grouped co-occurring TCRs with DBSCAN, adding TCRdist sequence similarity when clustering within HLA-allele-positive subsets. Repertoires with fewer than 30,000 or more than 120,000 public chains were left out of co-occurrence clustering, as were a handful of repertoires with anomalous nucleotide sharing. Here the immuneACCESS table is served through TCRdb, limited to in-frame sequences with V and J called. Missing clones are a known gap in these copies; in checked studies unresolved V genes cover under half, and the rest lacks a known reason. That table is the source of V, J and clone size, and D and trimming were worked out from the DNA. Across this sample there are about 160,000 clones, with almost 80% seen only once. Around 1.3% of the sample goes to the ten largest clones.

A remark on this clone: Its antigen specificity is not known. No much larger clonotype is one base removed from it; base qualities were not supplied.

Summary of the overall study and its limitations: A total of 150 or so TCR beta chains were listed by the study as associated with cytomegalovirus. According to a later analysis, parvovirus B19, influenza, CMV and Epstein-Barr virus appeared linked to several top co-occurrence clusters. Because the 87-base-pair reads could not distinguish some IMGT-functional V segments, including TRBV6-2 and TRBV6-3, those segments were excluded. HLA typing was unavailable for some donors at each locus, so association tests used only the typed subset. A further reported finding was that TCR beta sequences accurately predicted the HLA-A and HLA-B alleles for most subjects in the first cohort. In a later analysis, the rate of TCR association differed among HLA loci, with DRB1 alleles having the most associated TCRs and HLA-C alleles having the fewest. Fewer than 20 rarely observed V segments, including chromosome 9 orphons, were excluded from the earlier analysis of several hundred of the donors because counts were too low. A group of highly shared sequence variants was considered likely to be a technical artifact of the sequencing pipeline. Assigning TCR associations to individual alleles was difficult when HLA alleles, especially DR and DQ, strongly co-occurred. A later analysis found that HLA-associated TCR beta chains were more clonally expanded and had lower generation probabilities than equally common non-associated chains. Most CMV-associated TCR beta chains appeared to be HLA-restricted in a later analysis, and the HLA associations seemed to be driven largely by CMV exposure. In this cohort, only TCR beta chains were sequenced, and detectable features were limited by the absence of alpha or paired-chain data. The only immune exposure information available for the cohort was CMV serostatus. Correlated functional status among segregating V segments might reflect linkage disequilibrium, but an unknown experimental factor could not be ruled out. An association between a missense DCLRE1C variant and V-gene and J-gene trimming of TCR beta chains was found in a later genetic analysis and replicated in an independent cohort. A few of the identified cytomegalovirus-associated TCR beta chains were confirmed in vitro to be specific for cytomegalovirus antigens. The classifier was reported to diagnose cytomegalovirus status with high specificity and sensitivity in both the original and validation cohorts. The presence/absence analyses assumed that sequencing depth was roughly uniform across donors, and that assumption may not be true. The authors suggested that the approach could potentially be generalized to other disease states and immunological phenotypes. Broadly in line with IMGT annotations, most TCR beta V segments showed up in productive rearrangements about 90% or about 30% of the time in an earlier analysis of several hundred of the donors. Across donors, most TCR sequences were observed very rarely, whereas some public TCRs were present in many individuals. In a later genetic analysis, fewer N-insertions in productive TCRs were reported among donors in an Asian-associated ancestry cluster than the approximately 670-donor mean. In a later analysis, 15,000 to 20,000 TCR beta sequences were associated with specific HLA alleles at a false discovery rate of 0.05.

CDR1 KGHSH and CDR2 LQKENI are derived from the germline V gene. V drops 3 bases and J drops 3 bases, leaving 8 bases in between. The cysteine opens and the phenylalanine closes a CDR3 of 13 amino acids. CDR3 DNA is the only sequence kept; it has 39 bases, read in frame from the first base. Rearrangement joined TRBV18 to TRBJ1-1; no confident D gene assignment can be made. This clonotype originated in a woman in her forties or fifties in good health and CMV-seronegative. The sample taken for sequencing was PBMCs. The DNA reads as follows: TGTGCCAGCTCACCCATAGGAGACACTGAAGCTTTCTTT. This codes for CASSPIGDTEAFF.